A selection of T cell receptor beta chains follows, all from one sample in a study of blood T cell repertoires in COVID-19. Repertoires were generated with immunoSEQ multiplex PCR, while TCRdb's copy carries only in-frame clones and drops some. Seen here are more than 85,000 clones, more than 90% observed once, and the top ten hold approximately 1.8%. Sequencing input: peripheral blood. Every receptor here comes from a man aged 55 to 70 with acute or convalescent COVID-19. Each CDR3 is given with its conserved first and last residue. D genes are given only for firm matches. Size values are once, few and many counts, or a class for expanded clones, and some rows have none.

d_call	v_call	j_call	clone_size	cdr3_aa	cdr3_nt
TRBD1	TRBV28	TRBJ1-6	NA	CASSQRTGRNSPLHF	TGTGCCAGCAGTCAAAGGACAGGGCGGAATTCACCCCTCCACTTT
NA	TRBV7-2	TRBJ1-2	NA	CASSDRHANYGYTF	TGTGCCAGCAGCGACCGACACGCTAACTATGGCTACACCTTC
NA	TRBV7-9	TRBJ1-1	NA	CASSPGEGDAFF	TGTGCCAGCAGCCCTGGGGAGGGGGACGCTTTCTTT
NA	TRBV18	TRBJ1-4	NA	CASSPPSGKEKLFF	TGTGCCAGCTCACCACCCTCCGGGAAAGAAAAACTGTTTTTT
TRBD1	TRBV5-4	TRBJ2-3	NA	CASSPARRQGADTQYF	TGTGCCAGCAGCCCGGCACGGAGACAGGGGGCTGATACGCAGTATTTT
NA	TRBV28	TRBJ1-2	NA	CASSVGGTDYGYTF	TGTGCCAGCAGTGTTGGGGGGACGGACTATGGCTACACCTTC
TRBD1	TRBV4-1	TRBJ1-5	NA	CASSQDRSNQPQHF	TGCGCCAGCAGCCAGGACAGGAGCAATCAGCCCCAGCATTTT
TRBD1	TRBV24-1	TRBJ1-2	NA	CATQGQGYGYTF	TGTGCCACCCAGGGACAGGGCTATGGCTACACCTTC
NA	TRBV9	TRBJ2-1	NA	CASSVDYYNEQFF	TGTGCCAGCAGCGTGGACTATTACAATGAGCAGTTCTTC
TRBD2	TRBV28	TRBJ2-2	NA	CASSFMVERELDTGELFF	TGTGCCAGCAGTTTTATGGTCGAGCGGGAGTTGGACACCGGGGAGCTGTTTTTT
TRBD1	TRBV30	TRBJ2-7	few	CAWGQGSYEQYF	TGTGCCTGGGGACAGGGTTCCTACGAGCAGTACTTC
NA	TRBV24-1	TRBJ2-2	NA	CATSEGAGNTGELFF	TGTGCCACCAGTGAAGGGGCCGGTAACACCGGGGAGCTGTTTTTT
NA	TRBV6-6	TRBJ2-2	NA	CASGPGHLLFF	TGTGCCAGCGGCCCGGGACATCTGCTGTTTTTT
NA	TRBV11-3	TRBJ2-1	few	CASSFGLSYNEQFF	TGTGCCAGCAGCTTCGGACTATCCTACAATGAGCAGTTCTTC
NA	TRBV29-1	TRBJ2-3	NA	CSVLGHHPKTDTQYF	TGCAGCGTATTGGGACACCACCCAAAGACAGATACGCAGTATTTT
TRBD2	TRBV6-1	TRBJ2-5	NA	CASSEALGLADQETQYF	TGTGCCAGCAGTGAAGCCCTTGGACTAGCGGACCAAGAGACCCAGTACTTC
NA	TRBV5-4	TRBJ1-2	NA	CASSLGTGMNLPNGYTF	TGTGCCAGCAGCTTAGGTACAGGGATGAACCTCCCCAATGGCTACACCTTC
TRBD1	TRBV28	TRBJ1-2	NA	CASSGTGADHYGYTF	TGTGCCAGCTCCGGGACAGGGGCCGATCACTATGGCTACACCTTC
NA	TRBV28	TRBJ2-1	NA	CASSLLWGEATYNEQFF	TGTGCCAGCAGCCTACTTTGGGGGGAGGCAACCTACAATGAGCAGTTCTTC
TRBD2	TRBV13	TRBJ2-7	NA	CASSSPPGTSGRGYF	TGTGCCAGCAGCTCACCTCCCGGGACTAGCGGGAGGGGGTACTTC
NA	TRBV5-1	TRBJ2-5	NA	CASSLDASPDFGAQYF	TGCGCCAGCAGCTTGGACGCCTCACCGGACTTTGGGGCCCAGTACTTC
NA	TRBV12-2	TRBJ2-7	NA	CASRLGLGLAGGTTYEQYF	TGTGCAAGTCGCTTGGGGTTAGGACTAGCGGGAGGGACGACCTACGAGCAGTACTTC
TRBD2	TRBV24-1	TRBJ2-5	NA	CATSGPSGGTQYF	TGTGCCACCAGTGGACCGTCGGGGGGGACCCAGTACTTC
TRBD2	TRBV28	TRBJ2-1	NA	CASTKGLLSSYNEQFF	TGTGCCAGCACCAAGGGACTACTGAGCTCCTACAATGAGCAGTTCTTC
NA	TRBV27	TRBJ1-6	NA	CASSEGVFSPLHF	TGTGCCAGCTCTGAGGGGGTATTCTCACCCCTCCACTTT
TRBD1	TRBV6-2/TRBV6-3	TRBJ1-1	once	CASSYTGGTEAFF	TGTGCCAGCAGTTATACAGGGGGCACTGAAGCTTTCTTT
TRBD2	TRBV7-2	TRBJ2-5	NA	CASSLGLAGVLQETQYF	TGTGCCAGCAGCTTAGGCCTAGCGGGAGTCCTCCAAGAGACCCAGTACTTC
TRBD2	TRBV29-1	TRBJ2-1	NA	CSVHWWEGYNEQFF	TGCAGCGTCCACTGGTGGGAGGGTTACAATGAGCAGTTCTTC
NA	TRBV30	TRBJ2-3	NA	CAWSSAGIPDTQYF	TGTGCCTGGAGTTCGGCAGGGATCCCAGATACGCAGTATTTT
NA	TRBV28	TRBJ2-7	NA	CASRPGSYEQYF	TGTGCCAGCAGGCCGGGGTCCTACGAGCAGTACTTC
TRBD1	TRBV28	TRBJ1-5	NA	CASSPPGTGGDQPQHF	TGTGCCAGCAGTCCCCCAGGGACAGGGGGCGATCAGCCCCAGCATTTT
TRBD1	TRBV11-2	TRBJ1-5	NA	CASSPDRVGNQPQHF	TGTGCCAGCAGCCCGGACAGGGTGGGGAATCAGCCCCAGCATTTT
TRBD1	TRBV20-1	TRBJ1-1	NA	CSASWGTGMAFETEAFF	TGCAGTGCTAGTTGGGGGACAGGGATGGCCTTTGAGACTGAAGCTTTCTTT
NA	TRBV7-2	TRBJ2-2	NA	CASSSTDTGELFF	TGTGCCAGCAGCTCCACTGACACCGGGGAGCTGTTTTTT
NA	TRBV21-1	TRBJ2-7	NA	CASSRRQGYGDLVLSYEQYF	TGTGCCAGCAGCAGACGACAGGGCTACGGGGACCTAGTTCTCTCCTACGAGCAGTACTTC
NA	TRBV5-1	TRBJ2-7	NA	CASSPGDPSSYEQYF	TGCGCCAGCAGCCCAGGGGACCCCAGCTCCTACGAGCAGTACTTC
TRBD1	TRBV6-2/TRBV6-3	TRBJ1-4	NA	CASSYRDSEKLFF	TGTGCCAGCAGTTACCGGGACAGTGAAAAACTGTTTTTT
NA	TRBV18	TRBJ1-1	NA	CASSLTHGATNTEAFF	TGTGCCAGCTCGCTAACCCACGGAGCAACGAACACTGAAGCTTTCTTT
TRBD1	TRBV19	TRBJ1-2	NA	CASKGRPGGNGYTF	TGTGCCAGTAAAGGCCGTCCAGGGGGAAATGGCTACACCTTC